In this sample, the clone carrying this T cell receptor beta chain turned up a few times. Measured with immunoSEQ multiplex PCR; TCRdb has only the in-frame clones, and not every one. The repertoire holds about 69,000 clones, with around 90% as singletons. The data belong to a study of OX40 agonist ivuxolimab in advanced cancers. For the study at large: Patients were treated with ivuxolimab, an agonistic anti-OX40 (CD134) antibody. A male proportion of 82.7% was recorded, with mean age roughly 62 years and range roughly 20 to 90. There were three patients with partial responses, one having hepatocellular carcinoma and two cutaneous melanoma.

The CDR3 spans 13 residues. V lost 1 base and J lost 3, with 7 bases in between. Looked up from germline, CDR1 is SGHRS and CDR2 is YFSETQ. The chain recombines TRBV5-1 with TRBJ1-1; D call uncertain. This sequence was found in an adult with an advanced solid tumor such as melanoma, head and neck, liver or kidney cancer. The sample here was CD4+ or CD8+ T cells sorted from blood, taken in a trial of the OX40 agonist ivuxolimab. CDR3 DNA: TGCGCCAGCAGCTTGTTTGTCCACACTGAAGCTTTCTTT. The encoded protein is CASSLFVHTEAFF. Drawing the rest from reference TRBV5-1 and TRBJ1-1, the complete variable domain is KAGVTQTPRYLIKTRGQQVTLSCSPISGHRSVSWYQQTPGQGLQFLFEYFSETQRNKGNFPGRFSGRQFSNSRSEMNVSTLELGDSALYLCASSLFVHTEAFFGQGTRLTVV.